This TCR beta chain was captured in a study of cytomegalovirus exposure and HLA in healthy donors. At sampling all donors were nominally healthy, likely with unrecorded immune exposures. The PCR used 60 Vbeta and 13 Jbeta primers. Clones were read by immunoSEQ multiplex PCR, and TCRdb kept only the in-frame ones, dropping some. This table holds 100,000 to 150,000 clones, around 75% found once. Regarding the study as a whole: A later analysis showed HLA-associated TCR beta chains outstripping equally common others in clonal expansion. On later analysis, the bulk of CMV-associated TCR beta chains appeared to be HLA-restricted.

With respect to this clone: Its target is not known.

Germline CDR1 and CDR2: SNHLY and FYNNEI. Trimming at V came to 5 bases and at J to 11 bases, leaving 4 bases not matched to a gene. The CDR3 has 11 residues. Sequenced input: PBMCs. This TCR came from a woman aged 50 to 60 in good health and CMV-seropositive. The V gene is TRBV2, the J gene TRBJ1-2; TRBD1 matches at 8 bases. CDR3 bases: TGTGCCAGCAGTTATCAGGGGGCATACACCTTC. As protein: CASSYQGAYTF.